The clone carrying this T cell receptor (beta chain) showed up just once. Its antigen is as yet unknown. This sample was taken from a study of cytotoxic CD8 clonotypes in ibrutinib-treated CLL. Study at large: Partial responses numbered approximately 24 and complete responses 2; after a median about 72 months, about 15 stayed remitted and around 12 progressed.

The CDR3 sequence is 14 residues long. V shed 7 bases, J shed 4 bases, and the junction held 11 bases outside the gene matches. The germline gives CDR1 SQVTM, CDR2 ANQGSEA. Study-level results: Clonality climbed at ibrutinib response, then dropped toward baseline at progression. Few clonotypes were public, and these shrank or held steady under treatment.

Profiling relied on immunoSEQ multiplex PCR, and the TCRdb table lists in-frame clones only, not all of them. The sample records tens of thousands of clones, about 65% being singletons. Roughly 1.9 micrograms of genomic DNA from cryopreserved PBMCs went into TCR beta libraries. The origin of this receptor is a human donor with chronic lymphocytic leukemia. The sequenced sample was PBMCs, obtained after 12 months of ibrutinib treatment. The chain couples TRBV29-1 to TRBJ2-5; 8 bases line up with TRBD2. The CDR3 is CSGTGLAHSETQYF. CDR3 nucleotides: TGCAGCGGTACTGGACTAGCTCATTCAGAGACCCAGTACTTC.